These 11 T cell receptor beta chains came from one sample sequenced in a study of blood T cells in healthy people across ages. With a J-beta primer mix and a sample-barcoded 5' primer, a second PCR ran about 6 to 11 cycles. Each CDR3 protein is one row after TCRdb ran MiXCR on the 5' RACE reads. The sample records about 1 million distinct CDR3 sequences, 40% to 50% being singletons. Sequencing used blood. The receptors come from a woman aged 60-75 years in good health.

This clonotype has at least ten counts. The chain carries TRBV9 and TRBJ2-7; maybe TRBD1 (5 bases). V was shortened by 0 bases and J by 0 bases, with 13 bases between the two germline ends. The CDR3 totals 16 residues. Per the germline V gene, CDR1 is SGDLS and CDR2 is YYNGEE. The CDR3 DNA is TGTGCCAGCAGCGTAGCTGGGGCCGCCAGCTCCTACGAGCAGTACTTC. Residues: CASSVAGAASSYEQYF.

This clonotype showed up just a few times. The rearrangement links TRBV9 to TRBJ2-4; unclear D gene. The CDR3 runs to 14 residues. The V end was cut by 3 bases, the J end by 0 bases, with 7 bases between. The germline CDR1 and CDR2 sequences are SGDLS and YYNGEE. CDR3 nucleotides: TGTGCCAGCAGCGCAGGCTTAGCCAAAAACATTCAGTACTTC. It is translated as CASSAGLAKNIQYF.

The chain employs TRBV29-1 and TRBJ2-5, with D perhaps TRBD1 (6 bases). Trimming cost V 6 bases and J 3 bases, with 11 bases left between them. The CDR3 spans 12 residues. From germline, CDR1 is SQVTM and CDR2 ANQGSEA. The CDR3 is CSVDHREETQYF. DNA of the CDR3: TGCAGCGTGGATCACAGGGAAGAGACCCAGTACTTC.

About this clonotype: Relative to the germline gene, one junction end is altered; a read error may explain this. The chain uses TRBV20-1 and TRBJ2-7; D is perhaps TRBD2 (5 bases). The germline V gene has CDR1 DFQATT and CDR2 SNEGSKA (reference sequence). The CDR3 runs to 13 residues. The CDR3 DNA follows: TGCAGTGCAGAAACCGGAGGTGCGGGCGAGCAGTATTTC. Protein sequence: CSAETGGAGEQYF.

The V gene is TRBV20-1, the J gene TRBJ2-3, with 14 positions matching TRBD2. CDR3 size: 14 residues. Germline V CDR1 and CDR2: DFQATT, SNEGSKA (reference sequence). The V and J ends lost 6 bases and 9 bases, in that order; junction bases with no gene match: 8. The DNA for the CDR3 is TGCAGTGCAGCGGGGACTAGCGGGAGTCAAACGCAGTATTTT. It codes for CSAAGTSGSQTQYF.

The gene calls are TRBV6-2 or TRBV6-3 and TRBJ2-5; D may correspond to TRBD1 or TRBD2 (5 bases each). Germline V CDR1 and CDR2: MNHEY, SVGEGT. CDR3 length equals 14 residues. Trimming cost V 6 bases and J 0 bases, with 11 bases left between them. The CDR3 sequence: CASRLPGHQETQYF. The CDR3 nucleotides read TGTGCCAGCAGACTCCCGGGACACCAAGAGACCCAGTACTTC.

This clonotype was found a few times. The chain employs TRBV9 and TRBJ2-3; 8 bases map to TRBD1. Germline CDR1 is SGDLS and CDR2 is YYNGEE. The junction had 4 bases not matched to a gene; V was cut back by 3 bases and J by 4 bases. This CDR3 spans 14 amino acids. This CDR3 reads CASSETGVADTQYF. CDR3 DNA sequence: TGTGCCAGCAGCGAGACAGGGGTTGCAGATACGCAGTATTTT.

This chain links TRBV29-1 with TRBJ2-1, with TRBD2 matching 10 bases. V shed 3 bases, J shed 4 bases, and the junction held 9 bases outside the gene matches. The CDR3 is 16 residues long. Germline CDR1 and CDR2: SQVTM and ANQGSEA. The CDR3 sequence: CSVDFSSGGGYNEQFF. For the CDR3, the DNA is TGCAGCGTTGATTTTTCAAGCGGGGGGGGATACAATGAGCAGTTCTTC.

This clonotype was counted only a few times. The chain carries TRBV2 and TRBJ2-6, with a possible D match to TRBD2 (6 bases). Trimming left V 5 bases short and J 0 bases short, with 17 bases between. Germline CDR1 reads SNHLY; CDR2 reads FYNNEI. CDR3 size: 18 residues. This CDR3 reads CASSRIGGPTSGANVLTF. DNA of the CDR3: TGTGCCAGCAGTAGAATCGGGGGTCCAACCTCTGGGGCCAACGTCCTGACTTTC.

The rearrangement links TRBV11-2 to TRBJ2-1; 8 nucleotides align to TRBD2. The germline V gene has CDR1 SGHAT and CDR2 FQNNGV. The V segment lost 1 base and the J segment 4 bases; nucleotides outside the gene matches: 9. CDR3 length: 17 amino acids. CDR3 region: CASSLADWASGYNEQFF. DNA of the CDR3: TGTGCCAGCAGCTTAGCTGACTGGGCTAGCGGGTACAATGAGCAGTTCTTC. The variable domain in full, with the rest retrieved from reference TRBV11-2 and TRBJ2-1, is EAGVAQSPRYKIIEKRQSVAFWCNPISGHATLYWYQQILGQGPKLLIQFQNNGVVDDSQLPKDRFSAERLKGVDSTLKIQPAKLEDSAVYLCASSLADWASGYNEQFFGPGTRLTVL.

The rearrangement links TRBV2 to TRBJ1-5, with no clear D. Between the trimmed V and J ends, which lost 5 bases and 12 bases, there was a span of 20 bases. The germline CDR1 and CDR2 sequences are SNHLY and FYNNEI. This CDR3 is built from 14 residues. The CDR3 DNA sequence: TGTGCCAGCAGTCCCCCTTCGGGTGGGCTCAACCAGCATTTT. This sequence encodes CASSPPSGGLNQHF.